This T cell receptor (beta chain) was recovered during a study of monozygotic twins with inflammatory bowel disease. Study-level findings and limits: Healthy co-twins exceeded IBD patients in TCRbeta diversity as measured by inverse Simpson.

Turning to this clonotype: Its antigen is currently unknown.

RNA in its total form was extracted from whole blood, and T cells were not sorted. The CDR3 is 16 residues long. The germline CDR1 and CDR2 sequences are LGHNT and FRNRAP. UMIs incorporating a 6-nucleotide sample barcode were appended by means of template switching. Amplification used two nested PCRs: 16 cycles, then about 9 cycles, on TCRalpha/TCRbeta cDNA. Using the 5' RACE reads, TCRdb records one entry per CDR3 protein without DNA. Its table lists fewer than 350,000 distinct CDR3 sequences. The chain joins TRBV12-5 to TRBJ2-3; TCRdb lists TRBD1, though no DNA is available to test this call. This sequence was found in a human donor with ulcerative colitis or Crohn's disease, or a healthy co-twin of an affected twin (not recorded which). Sequenced input: blood. This chain's CDR3 is CASGELRGGVGDTQYF.